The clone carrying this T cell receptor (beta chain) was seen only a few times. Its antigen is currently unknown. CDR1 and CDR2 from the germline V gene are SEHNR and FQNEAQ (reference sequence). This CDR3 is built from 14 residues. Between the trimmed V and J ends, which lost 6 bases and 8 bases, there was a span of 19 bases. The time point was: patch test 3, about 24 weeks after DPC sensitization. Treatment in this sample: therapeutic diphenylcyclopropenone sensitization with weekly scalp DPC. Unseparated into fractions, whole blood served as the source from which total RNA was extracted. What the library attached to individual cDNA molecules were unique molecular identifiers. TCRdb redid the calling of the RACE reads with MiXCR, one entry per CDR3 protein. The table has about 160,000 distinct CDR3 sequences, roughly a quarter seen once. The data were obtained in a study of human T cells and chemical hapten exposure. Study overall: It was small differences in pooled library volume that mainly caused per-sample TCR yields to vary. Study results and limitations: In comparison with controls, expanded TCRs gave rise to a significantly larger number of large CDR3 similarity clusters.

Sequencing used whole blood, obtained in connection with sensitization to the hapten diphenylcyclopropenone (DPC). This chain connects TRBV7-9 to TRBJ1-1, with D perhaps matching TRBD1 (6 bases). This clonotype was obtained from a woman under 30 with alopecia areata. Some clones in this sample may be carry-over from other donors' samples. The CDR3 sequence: CASSAARGSAEAFF. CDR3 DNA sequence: TGTGCCAGCAGTGCCGCCAGGGGTTCGGCCGAAGCTTTCTTT. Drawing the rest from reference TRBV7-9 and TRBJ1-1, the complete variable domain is DTGVSQNPRHKITKRGQNVTFRCDPISEHNRLYWYRQTLGQGPEFLTYFQNEAQLEKSRLLSDRFSAERPKGSFSTLEIQRTEQGDSAMYLCASSAARGSAEAFFGQGTRLTVV.